What follows are 27 T cell receptor beta chains derived from one specimen sequenced in a study of PD-1 blockade in classical Hodgkin lymphoma. Patients all relapsed after autologous stem cell transplantation, and there was variation in brentuximab vedotin exposure. Libraries were prepared by immunoSEQ multiplex PCR; TCRdb keeps only in-frame clonotypes and omits some of them. The table shows over 20,000 clones, with about 80% occurring only once. The material sequenced was peripheral blood mononuclear cells (PBMCs), taken at baseline. These receptors originate from a human donor with classical Hodgkin lymphoma.

V and J are TRBV19 and TRBJ1-2; D is ambiguous. From germline, CDR1 is LNHDA and CDR2 SQIVND (reference sequence). The CDR3 is made up of 11 amino acids. V was pared by 2 bases and J by 2 bases, with 0 bases between. CDR3 coding DNA: TGTGCCAGTAGTATAAACTATGGCTACACCTTC. Amino acids: CASSINYGYTF.

CDR3 amino acids: CSVDKDGYNEQFF. CDR3 sequence (DNA): TGCAGCGTTGACAAAGACGGATACAATGAGCAGTTCTTC. This sequence joins TRBV29-1 and TRBJ2-1, with D uncertain. This CDR3 is built from 13 residues. The germline CDR1 and CDR2 sequences are SQVTM and ANQGSEA. Trimming pared 3 bases from V and 4 bases from J, leaving 10 bases between.

The chain has TRBV20-1 and TRBJ2-1; D gene uncertain. This CDR3 comprises 10 residues. V dropped 3 bases and J dropped 7 bases, with 4 bases sitting between them. Germline V gene data show CDR1 as DFQATT and CDR2 as SNEGSKA (reference sequence). CDR3 in DNA: TGCAGTGCTAGGGAAAATGAGCAGTTCTTC. It specifies CSARENEQFF.

The rearrangement links TRBV18 to TRBJ1-3; a possible D gene is TRBD1 (5 bases). The CDR3 runs to 17 residues. The germline V and J ends were trimmed by 3 bases and 7 bases, with 22 bases remaining between them. Germline CDR1 KGHSH, CDR2 LQKENI. The CDR3 loop is CASSPKTGLQRGNTIYF. In DNA form, the CDR3 reads TGTGCCAGCTCACCGAAGACCGGTCTACAGCGGGGGAACACCATATATTTT.

V gene TRBV4-2 combines with J gene TRBJ1-2; a possible D gene is TRBD1 (5 bases). The CDR3 has 14 residues. V lost 2 bases, J lost 4 bases, and 11 bases lay in between. Germline CDR1 LGHNA, CDR2 YNFKEQ. The CDR3 DNA reads as TGTGCCAGCAGCCAACCGTCGGGGGTCTATGGCTACACCTTC. Translating it yields CASSQPSGVYGYTF.

The rearrangement uses TRBV28 and TRBJ1-1, with 8 bases matching TRBD1. V shed 2 bases and J 4 bases; nucleotides not matched to a gene: 3. This CDR3 has 14 residues. CDR1 and CDR2 from the germline V gene are MDHEN and SYDVKM. CDR3 protein: CASSLLTGGTEAFF. The CDR3 bases are TGTGCCAGCAGTTTACTTACAGGGGGCACTGAAGCTTTCTTT.

CDR3 residues: CASRLGAGANVLTF. CDR3 bases: TGTGCCAGCAGACTAGGGGCTGGGGCCAACGTCCTGACTTTC. This rearrangement joins TRBV9 to TRBJ2-6; D could derive from TRBD1 or TRBD2 (5 bases each). Germline V CDR1 and CDR2: SGDLS, YYNGEE. This CDR3 contains 14 residues. V was cut by 5 bases and J by 2 bases, with 8 bases left in between.

This chain joins TRBV10-3 and TRBJ2-7, with a weak D call TRBD2 (5 bases). The CDR3 is 15 amino acids. Germline assignment: CDR1 ENHRY and CDR2 SYGVKD. The V gene lost 5 bases and the J gene lost 2 bases, with 16 bases spanning the gap. The CDR3 here is CAISRGLEAPYEQYF. The CDR3 region has the DNA TGTGCCATCAGTCGAGGCTTGGAGGCCCCCTACGAGCAGTACTTC.

The rearrangement joins TRBV2 to TRBJ1-2; weak D call: TRBD1 (5 bases). V was trimmed by 6 bases and J by 5 bases, leaving 7 bases between them. The germline CDR1 and CDR2 sequences are SNHLY and FYNNEI. There are 11 residues in the CDR3. CDR3 DNA: TGTGCCAGCAGGGACAATTATGGCTACACCTTC. Its protein product is CASRDNYGYTF.

The CDR3: CASSLVGPQETQYF. The CDR3 region has the DNA TGTGCCAGCAGCTTAGTCGGGCCCCAAGAGACCCAGTACTTC. The chain joins TRBV7-9 to TRBJ2-5, with D uncertain. This CDR3 region has 14 residues. V gave up 1 base and J gave up 1 base, with 7 bases separating them. In germline, CDR1 is SEHNR, CDR2 FQNEAQ (reference sequence).

The genes are TRBV15 and TRBJ2-7; 7 nucleotides align to TRBD2. The V gene end was trimmed by 2 bases and the J gene end by 5 bases; junction bases not matched to a gene: 6. CDR3 length: 14 amino acids. Looked up from germline, CDR1 is LNHNV and CDR2 is YYDKDF (reference sequence). In nucleotides, the CDR3 is TGTGCCACCAGCAGAACTCTGGGAGGGAACGAGCAGTACTTC. This translates into CATSRTLGGNEQYF.

This clone has a handful of counts. The J gene is TRBJ2-3, the V gene TRBV4-2, with TRBD1 matching over 8 bases. CDR3 length equals 14 residues. Germline V gene lookup returns CDR1 LGHNA and CDR2 YNFKEQ. V lost 1 base, J lost 8 bases, and 5 bases stayed unmatched. The CDR3 here is CASSQGTGFVTQYF. DNA for the CDR3: TGTGCCAGCAGCCAAGGGACAGGGTTTGTTACGCAGTATTTT.

V is TRBV9 and J is TRBJ2-7; D ambiguous. The CDR3 is made up of 15 amino acids. The germline gives CDR1 SGDLS, CDR2 YYNGEE. V gave up 0 bases and J gave up 4 bases, with 14 bases separating them. CDR3 DNA: TGTGCCAGCAGCGTAGGTCATACTCCCCGATACGAGCAGTACTTC. This encodes CASSVGHTPRYEQYF.

Only a few counts were recorded for this clone. The chain combines TRBV7-6 with TRBJ2-5, with 10 bases that match TRBD2. Germline CDR1 SGHVS, CDR2 FNYEAQ. CDR3 size: 16 residues. J gave up 5 bases and V 1 base, and 7 bases lay outside the gene matches. The CDR3 is CASSLGSGGPGETQYF. The CDR3 DNA follows: TGTGCCAGCAGCTTAGGTAGCGGGGGGCCGGGGGAGACCCAGTACTTC.

The genes are TRBV29-1 and TRBJ1-2, with D tentatively TRBD1 (5 bases). Germline lookup yields CDR1 SQVTM and CDR2 ANQGSEA. The V end was cut by 0 bases, the J end by 4 bases, with 12 bases between. The CDR3 extends over 14 amino acids. The CDR3 spells CSVEDRAGGYGYTF. As DNA, the CDR3 is TGCAGCGTTGAAGACAGGGCGGGCGGCTATGGCTACACCTTC.

The chain recombines TRBV7-9 with TRBJ2-3; possibly TRBD1 for D (6 bases). There are 16 residues in the CDR3. V lost 1 base, J lost 2 bases, and 13 bases lay in between. CDR1 SEHNR and CDR2 FQNEAQ come from the germline V gene (reference sequence). In nucleotides, the CDR3 is TGTGCCAGCAGCTTAGGGGACATAATGGTCACAGATACGCAGTATTTT. Translation: CASSLGDIMVTDTQYF.

This chain connects TRBV4-3 to TRBJ1-6, with 10 bases fitting TRBD1. Germline values: CDR1 LGHNA, CDR2 YSLEER. CDR3 size: 17 residues. The trim removed 0 bases at V and 7 bases at J, leaving 6 bases unmatched. The CDR3 loop is CASSQDLGQGRNSPLHF. The DNA for the CDR3 is TGCGCCAGCAGCCAAGATCTGGGACAGGGGCGGAATTCACCCCTCCACTTT.

The chain is built from TRBV11-1 and TRBJ2-3; D remains unclear. Per germline, CDR1 SGHAT and CDR2 FQDESV (reference sequence). CDR3 length: 14 residues. V gave up 4 bases and J gave up 0 bases, with 8 bases separating them. CDR3 sequence: CASSWRTSTDTQYF. In DNA form, the CDR3 reads TGTGCCAGCAGCTGGCGAACTAGCACAGATACGCAGTATTTT.

The gene calls are TRBV29-1 and TRBJ1-1, with 7 bases that match TRBD1. Unmatched junction bases numbered 3, after V lost 5 bases and J lost 6 bases. The V gene's germline CDR1 is SQVTM and CDR2 ANQGSEA. This CDR3 comprises 11 residues. The CDR3 sequence: CSVQGGPEAFF. The CDR3 DNA is TGCAGCGTTCAGGGGGGGCCTGAAGCTTTCTTT.

The chain has TRBV30 and TRBJ1-1, with D hard to call. From germline, CDR1 is GTSNPN and CDR2 SVGIG (reference sequence). Trimming took 5 bases from V and 4 from J, leaving 11 bases between them. CDR3 size: 12 residues. The CDR3 DNA follows: TGTGCCTGGTCTCAAGGGATCACTGAAGCTTTCTTT. This codes for CAWSQGITEAFF.

In this sample, this clone turned up once. V and J are TRBV28 and TRBJ1-2; weak D call: TRBD1 (5 bases). This CDR3 is 15 amino acids long. V shed 2 bases and J shed 5 bases, with 15 bases lying between them. The germline gives CDR1 MDHEN, CDR2 SYDVKM. CDR3 in amino acids: CASSLGGTSYYGYTF. In DNA form, the CDR3 reads TGTGCCAGCAGTTTAGGAGGGACTTCATATTATGGCTACACCTTC.

This clone was picked up a small number of times. V and J are TRBV29-1 and TRBJ1-1, with 9 positions matching TRBD1. Looked up from germline, CDR1 is SQVTM and CDR2 is ANQGSEA. Germline trimming cut 7 bases from V and 0 bases from J; bases unmatched to any gene: 6. The CDR3 sequence is 14 residues long. The CDR3 DNA is TGCAGCGCGTGGACAGGGGTCATGAACACTGAAGCTTTCTTT. It yields the protein CSAWTGVMNTEAFF. The variable domain in full, completed from reference TRBV29-1 and TRBJ1-1, reads SAVISQKPSRDICQRGTSLTIQCQVDSQVTMMFWYRQQPGQSLTLIATANQGSEATYESGFVIDKFPISRPNLTFSTLTVSNMSPEDSSIYLCSAWTGVMNTEAFFGQGTRLTVV.

V and J are TRBV7-2 and TRBJ2-2; the match to TRBD2 covers 13 bases. There are 16 residues in the CDR3. Germline CDR1 and CDR2: SGHTA and FQGNSA. Unmatched junction bases numbered 9, after V lost 7 bases and J lost 7 bases. CDR3 region: CASTLGLAGQGGELFF. DNA for the CDR3: TGTGCCAGCACCCTGGGACTAGCGGGGCAGGGCGGGGAGCTGTTTTTT.

The genes are TRBV18 and TRBJ2-3; 12 bases are a match to TRBD2. The CDR3 is 17 amino acids. Trimming at V came to 5 bases and at J to 0 bases, leaving 6 bases not matched to a gene. CDR1 KGHSH and CDR2 LQKENI come from the germline V gene. CDR3 DNA: TGTGCCAGCTCAACGAGACTAGCGGGGGCTAGCACAGATACGCAGTATTTT. Translated: CASSTRLAGASTDTQYF.

The rearrangement joins TRBV6-1 to TRBJ2-3; D might be TRBD1 or TRBD2, each matching 5 bases. The CDR3 loop spans 15 amino acids. Germline V gene sequence: CDR1 MNHNS, CDR2 SASEGT. Trimming took off 2 bases at V and 5 bases at J, with 14 bases between the two ends. The CDR3 protein is CASSEQGVGGDTQYF. In DNA form, the CDR3 reads TGTGCCAGCAGTGAACAAGGGGTAGGAGGAGATACGCAGTATTTT.

V and J are TRBV28 and TRBJ2-7; TRBD2 agrees at 7 bases. After removal of 0 bases from V and 4 bases from J, the junction contained 3 bases not matched to a gene. The CDR3 length is 14 residues. In germline, CDR1 is MDHEN, CDR2 SYDVKM. The CDR3 bases are TGTGCCAGCAGTTTATGGCTAGCGGATTACGAGCAGTACTTC. Translated: CASSLWLADYEQYF.

V and J are TRBV5-4 and TRBJ2-1, with 10 nucleotides matching TRBD1. With V trimmed by 0 bases and J by 6 bases, 3 bases remained unmatched. This CDR3 is 15 amino acids long. Germline CDR1 SGHNT, CDR2 YYREEE (reference sequence). The CDR3 nucleotides are TGTGCCAGCAGCTTGGGTGGGACAGGGGTCAATGAGCAGTTCTTC. Its translation: CASSLGGTGVNEQFF.